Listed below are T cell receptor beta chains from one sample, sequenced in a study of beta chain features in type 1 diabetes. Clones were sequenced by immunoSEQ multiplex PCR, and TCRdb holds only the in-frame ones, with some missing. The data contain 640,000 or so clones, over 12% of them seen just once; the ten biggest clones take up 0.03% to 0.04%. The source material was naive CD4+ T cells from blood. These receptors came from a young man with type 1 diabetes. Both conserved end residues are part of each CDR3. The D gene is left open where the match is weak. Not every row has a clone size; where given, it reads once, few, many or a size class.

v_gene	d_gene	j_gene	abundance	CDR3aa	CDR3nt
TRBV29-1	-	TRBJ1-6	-	CSVVEHYNSPLHF	TGCAGCGTAGTTGAACACTATAATTCACCCCTCCACTTT
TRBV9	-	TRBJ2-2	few	CASSAGRSTGELFF	TGTGCCAGCAGCGCGGGCCGATCCACCGGGGAGCTGTTTTTT
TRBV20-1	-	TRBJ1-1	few	CSVGDTEAFF	TGCAGCGTAGGGGACACTGAAGCTTTCTTT
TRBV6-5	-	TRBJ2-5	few	CASSYRSETQYF	TGTGCCAGCAGTTACCGGTCAGAGACCCAGTACTTC
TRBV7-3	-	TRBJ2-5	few	CASSPGGGGRKTQYF	TGTGCCAGCAGCCCAGGGGGCGGGGGAAGGAAGACCCAGTACTTC
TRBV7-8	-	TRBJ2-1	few	CASSLEGQGEQFF	TGTGCCAGCAGCTTAGAAGGGCAAGGGGAGCAGTTCTTC
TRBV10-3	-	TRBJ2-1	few	CAITPGAVSSYNEQFF	TGTGCCATCACCCCGGGGGCGGTGAGCTCCTACAATGAGCAGTTCTTC
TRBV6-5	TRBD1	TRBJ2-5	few	CASSWDRQETQYF	TGTGCCAGCAGCTGGGACAGACAAGAGACCCAGTACTTC
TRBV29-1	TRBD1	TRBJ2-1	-	CSVGQGPSSYNEQFF	TGCAGCGTCGGACAGGGGCCCAGCTCCTACAATGAGCAGTTCTTC
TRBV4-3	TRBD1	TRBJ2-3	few	CASSRLQGSTDTQYF	TGCGCCAGCAGCCGCTTACAGGGGTCCACAGATACGCAGTATTTT
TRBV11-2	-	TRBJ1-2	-	CASRVQGPWGYTF	TGTGCCAGCAGGGTCCAGGGGCCGTGGGGCTACACCTTC
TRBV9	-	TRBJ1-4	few	CASSFAFGQSEKLFF	TGTGCCAGCAGCTTCGCTTTTGGACAGTCTGAAAAACTGTTTTTT
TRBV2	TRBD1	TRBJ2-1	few	CASRAGTGPYNEQFF	TGTGCCAGCAGGGCCGGGACAGGACCTTACAATGAGCAGTTCTTC
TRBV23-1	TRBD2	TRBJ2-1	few	CASSQSWETSGRKKDEQFF	TGCGCCAGCAGTCAAAGTTGGGAGACTAGCGGGAGGAAGAAGGATGAGCAGTTCTTC
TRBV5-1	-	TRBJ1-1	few	CASSLAGAGAFF	TGCGCCAGCAGCTTGGCGGGGGCAGGCGCTTTCTTT
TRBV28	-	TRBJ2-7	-	CASSPSGSPSYEQYF	TGTGCCAGCAGTCCGAGCGGGTCCCCCTCCTACGAGCAGTACTTC
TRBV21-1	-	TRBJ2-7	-	CASSKGCEQYF	TGTGCCAGCAGCAAGGGATGCGAGCAGTACTTC
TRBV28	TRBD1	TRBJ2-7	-	CASRIQGVIEQYF	TGTGCCAGCAGGATACAGGGGGTGATCGAGCAGTACTTC
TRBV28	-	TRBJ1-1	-	CASSLRREWNTEAFF	TGTGCCAGCAGTTTAAGGCGGGAGTGGAACACTGAAGCTTTCTTT
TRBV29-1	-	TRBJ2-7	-	CSVGGPGEQYF	TGCAGCGTTGGGGGGCCTGGCGAGCAGTACTTC
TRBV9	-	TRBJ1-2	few	CASSVAVGGYTF	TGTGCCAGCAGCGTAGCTGTAGGGGGCTACACCTTC
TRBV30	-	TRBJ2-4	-	CASSGGNIQYF	TGTGCCTCAAGCGGCGGGAACATTCAGTACTTC
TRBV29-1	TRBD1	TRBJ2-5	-	CSALTGFQETQYF	TGCAGCGCCCTGACAGGGTTCCAAGAGACCCAGTACTTC
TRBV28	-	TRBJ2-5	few	CASSSVVQSEETQYF	TGTGCCAGCAGTTCGGTGGTACAGTCTGAAGAGACCCAGTACTTC
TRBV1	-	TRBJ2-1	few	CTSSQENSPNEQFF	TGCACCAGCAGCCAAGAGAACTCCCCCAATGAGCAGTTCTTC
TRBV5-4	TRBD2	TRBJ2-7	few	CASSLRGLGSYEQYF	TGTGCCAGCAGCTTAAGGGGACTAGGCTCCTACGAGCAGTACTTC
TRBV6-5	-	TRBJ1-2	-	CASATGRRGYGYTF	TGTGCCAGTGCGACCGGACGGAGGGGGTATGGCTACACCTTC
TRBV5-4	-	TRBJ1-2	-	CASSLAGADGYTF	TGTGCCAGCAGCTTGGCCGGAGCGGATGGCTACACCTTC
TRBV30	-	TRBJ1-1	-	CALGGRSLNTEAFF	TGTGCCTTGGGTGGACGTAGCCTAAACACTGAAGCTTTCTTT
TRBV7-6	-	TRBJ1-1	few	CASSSQDSHTEAFF	TGTGCCAGCAGCTCCCAAGACAGCCACACTGAAGCTTTCTTT
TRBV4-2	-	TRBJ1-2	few	CASSQDLGYGYTF	TGTGCCAGCAGCCAAGATTTAGGATATGGCTACACCTTC
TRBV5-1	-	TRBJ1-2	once	CASTQTGNYGYTF	TGCGCCAGCACGCAAACAGGAAACTATGGCTACACCTTC
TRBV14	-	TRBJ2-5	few	CASSPWTTQETQYF	TGTGCCAGCAGCCCTTGGACTACTCAAGAGACCCAGTACTTC
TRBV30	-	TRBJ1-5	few	CAWSGTGNQPQHF	TGTGCCTGGAGTGGAACAGGGAATCAGCCCCAGCATTTT
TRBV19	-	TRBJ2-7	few	CASSIVGETYEQYF	TGTGCCAGTAGTATAGTAGGGGAAACCTACGAGCAGTACTTC